These 27 T cell receptor beta chains share one sample of origin, sequenced in a study of T cell changes during pregnancy in multiple sclerosis. The assay was immunoSEQ multiplex PCR, and TCRdb's table has in-frame clones only and misses some. The sample consists of 35,000 to 40,000 clones, 92% of them appearing once. Sequencing used CD8+ T cells from peripheral blood mononuclear cells, obtained in the third trimester of pregnancy. These receptors were obtained from a female donor with multiple sclerosis, enrolled in a pregnancy study.

The chain is built from TRBV7-2 and TRBJ2-3; 9 bases are shared with TRBD2. CDR1 and CDR2 from the germline V gene are SGHTA and FQGNSA. The CDR3 has 16 residues. Losses at the gene ends were 3 bases for V and 0 bases for J; bases not matched to a gene: 4. The CDR3 sequence: CASSLGREGSTDTQYF. The DNA for the CDR3 is TGTGCCAGCAGCTTGGGGCGGGAGGGAAGCACAGATACGCAGTATTTT.

V usage is TRBV6-5 and J usage is TRBJ2-5; 13 nucleotides agree with TRBD2. Unmatched junction bases numbered 0, after V lost 8 bases and J lost 3 bases. The CDR3 has 13 amino acids. Germline V gene data show CDR1 as MNHEY and CDR2 as SVGAGI. CDR3 loop: CASGLAGEETQYF. CDR3 sequence (DNA): TGTGCCAGCGGACTAGCGGGAGAAGAGACCCAGTACTTC.

This chain uses TRBV7-9 with TRBJ2-1; D perhaps matches TRBD2 (5 bases). Germline CDR1 SEHNR, CDR2 FQNEAQ (reference sequence). The CDR3 length is 13 residues. Trimming removed 2 bases from V and 3 bases from J, with 5 bases in between. The CDR3 loop is CASSLRGYNEQFF. The CDR3 DNA sequence: TGTGCCAGCAGCTTACGGGGCTACAATGAGCAGTTCTTC.

This clone appeared a single time. The chain is built from TRBV5-1 and TRBJ2-1; D gene uncertain. V shed 4 bases and J shed 6 bases, with 11 bases lying between them. This CDR3 comprises 13 residues. Germline-derived CDR1 and CDR2 are SGHRS and YFSETQ. CDR3 bases: TGCGCCAGCAGCACGGGTGCCCCCAATGAGCAGTTCTTC. Translation gives CASSTGAPNEQFF.

The J gene is TRBJ2-1, the V gene TRBV29-1; tentative D call: TRBD2 (6 bases). Germline V gene data show CDR1 as SQVTM and CDR2 as ANQGSEA. The CDR3 contains 11 residues. With 6 bases removed from V and 9 bases from J, the gap between germline ends came to 12 bases. CDR3 region: CSVEDSGEQFF. CDR3 bases: TGCAGCGTAGAGGATAGCGGTGAGCAGTTCTTC.

This clone has only a few counts. The chain links TRBV19 to TRBJ1-5; 8 nucleotides agree with TRBD1. This CDR3 has 13 residues. The germline V gene encodes CDR1 LNHDA and CDR2 SQIVND (reference sequence). With V trimmed by 7 bases and J by 6 bases, 5 bases remained unmatched. The CDR3 is CASTDREAQPQHF. The CDR3, as DNA: TGTGCCAGTACGGACAGGGAGGCTCAGCCCCAGCATTTT. Supplemented by reference TRBV19 and TRBJ1-5, the full variable domain reads DGGITQSPKYLFRKEGQNVTLSCEQNLNHDAMYWYRQDPGQGLRLIYYSQIVNDFQKGDIAEGYSVSREKKESFPLTVTSAQKNPTAFYLCASTDREAQPQHFGDGTRLSIL.

The V call is TRBV28, the J call TRBJ1-5; no clear D. The CDR3 has 14 residues. The V and J ends lost 3 bases and 7 bases respectively, with 13 bases between them. The germline gives CDR1 MDHEN, CDR2 SYDVKM. CDR3 DNA: TGTGCCAGCAGTTTGCTCGGGATCAACCAGCCCCAGCATTTT. Translated: CASSLLGINQPQHF.

The chain links TRBV6-1 to TRBJ2-6; D gene uncertain. This CDR3 contains 15 residues. V shed 5 bases and J shed 0 bases, with 8 bases lying between them. Germline V CDR1 and CDR2: MNHNS, SASEGT. CDR3 loop: CASSPVSSGANVLTF. DNA of the CDR3: TGTGCCAGCAGTCCCGTTAGCTCTGGGGCCAACGTCCTGACTTTC.

The V and J genes are TRBV27 and TRBJ2-7; TRBD1 is a possible D gene (5 bases). This CDR3 is 13 amino acids long. Germline assignment: CDR1 MNHEY and CDR2 SMNVEV (reference sequence). V lost 2 bases to trimming and J lost 2 bases, with 7 bases between them. The chain's CDR3 is CASSLDRTYEQYF. The CDR3 DNA sequence: TGTGCCAGCAGTTTAGACAGAACCTACGAGCAGTACTTC.

The chain recombines TRBV10-3 with TRBJ2-3; D is possibly TRBD2 (6 bases). In germline, CDR1 is ENHRY, CDR2 SYGVKD. With 10 bases removed from V and 4 bases from J, the gap between germline ends came to 18 bases. The CDR3 loop spans 14 amino acids. The CDR3 nucleotides read TGTGCCACCGCGGACTACGTAGGGGCAGATACGCAGTATTTT. Translating gives CATADYVGADTQYF.

V usage is TRBV27 and J usage is TRBJ2-7, with D possibly being TRBD1 (5 bases). CDR3 length equals 15 residues. V gave up 3 bases and J gave up 2 bases, with 14 bases separating them. Germline CDR1 and CDR2: MNHEY and SMNVEV (reference sequence). CDR3 protein: CASSFTSGLPYEQYF. In nucleotides, the CDR3 is TGTGCCAGCAGTTTCACGTCAGGGTTGCCCTACGAGCAGTACTTC.

V usage is TRBV7-2 and J usage is TRBJ1-5, with D uncertain. The length of the CDR3 is 17 residues. The V gene lost 3 bases and the J gene lost 4 bases, with 19 bases spanning the gap. Germline CDR1 is SGHTA and CDR2 is FQGNSA. CDR3 sequence: CASSLWGGIDFNQPQHF. The CDR3 DNA reads as TGTGCCAGCAGCTTGTGGGGAGGGATTGATTTTAATCAGCCCCAGCATTTT.

The chain uses TRBV13 and TRBJ2-1; possibly TRBD1 for D (5 bases). This CDR3 is built from 15 residues. In germline, CDR1 is PRHDT, CDR2 FYEKMQ (reference sequence). V lost 1 base and J 0 bases, leaving 7 bases between the germline ends. The CDR3 loop reads CASSLAGYSYNEQFF. DNA of the CDR3: TGTGCCAGCAGCTTAGCAGGGTACTCCTACAATGAGCAGTTCTTC.

This chain connects TRBV29-1 to TRBJ2-3; no reliable D call. Per germline, CDR1 SQVTM and CDR2 ANQGSEA. This CDR3 comprises 11 residues. Between the trimmed V and J ends, which lost 3 bases and 8 bases, there was a span of 9 bases. CDR3: CSVETAVTQYF. The CDR3 nucleotides read TGCAGCGTTGAGACCGCGGTTACGCAGTATTTT.

This chain uses TRBV27 with TRBJ2-3; TRBD1 aligns across 8 bases. The V gene's germline CDR1 is MNHEY and CDR2 SMNVEV (reference sequence). With 9 bases clipped from V and 7 bases from J, the junction kept 12 bases outside the gene matches. The CDR3 length is 14 residues. The CDR3, as DNA: TGTGCCAGTAACACCCAGGGGGCTTATAATACGCAGTATTTT. Amino acids: CASNTQGAYNTQYF.

This clone appeared a few times. The V gene is TRBV15, the J gene TRBJ2-6; 9 bases are shared with TRBD1. The V gene end was trimmed by 0 bases and the J gene end by 8 bases; junction bases not matched to a gene: 2. The CDR3 is 15 residues long. The germline CDR1 and CDR2 sequences are LNHNV and YYDKDF (reference sequence). The CDR3 spells CATSREGTGTNVLTF. The CDR3 DNA reads as TGTGCCACCAGCAGAGAGGGGACAGGGACCAACGTCCTGACTTTC.

The chain carries TRBV14 and TRBJ2-7; D gene unclear. V was shortened by 4 bases and J by 3 bases, with 10 bases between the two germline ends. CDR3 length: 13 residues. The germline gives CDR1 SGHDN, CDR2 FVKESK. The DNA of the CDR3 is TGTGCCAGCAGCCCTCCTGAGGTCTACGAGCAGTACTTC. Translating it yields CASSPPEVYEQYF.

The chain carries TRBV13 and TRBJ2-7; 7 nucleotides line up with TRBD2. Trimming took 6 bases from V and 2 from J; bases not matched to a gene: 4. Germline CDR1 is PRHDT and CDR2 is FYEKMQ (reference sequence). This CDR3 contains 13 residues. CDR3 sequence: CASSPTSAYEQYF. The CDR3 coding sequence is TGTGCCAGCAGTCCTACTAGCGCCTACGAGCAGTACTTC.

V is TRBV4-1 and J is TRBJ2-3, with D possibly matching TRBD2 (6 bases). Trimming removed 3 bases at V and 2 bases at J, with 18 bases between. Germline V CDR1 and CDR2: MGHRA, YSYEKL. This CDR3 has 17 amino acids. The CDR3 protein is CASSHAGTPDPTDTQYF. The CDR3 nucleotides read TGCGCCAGCAGCCACGCAGGGACTCCAGACCCCACAGATACGCAGTATTTT.

CDR3 sequence (DNA): TGTGCCAGCAGCTTAGGGACAGGGGGTTCTTGGGGCTACACCTTC. This codes for CASSLGTGGSWGYTF. The chain recombines TRBV7-9 with TRBJ1-2, with 10 nucleotides matching TRBD1. Per germline, CDR1 SEHNR and CDR2 FQNEAQ (reference sequence). The V segment lost 1 base and the J segment 8 bases; nucleotides outside the gene matches: 7. This CDR3 is built from 15 residues. The variable domain in full, completed from reference TRBV7-9 and TRBJ1-2, reads DTGVSQNPRHKITKRGQNVTFRCDPISEHNRLYWYRQTLGQGPEFLTYFQNEAQLEKSRLLSDRFSAERPKGSFSTLEIQRTEQGDSAMYLCASSLGTGGSWGYTFGSGTRLTVV.

This clone was counted once. The rearrangement links TRBV4-3 to TRBJ2-7; possible D gene TRBD2, 6 bases. There are 14 residues in the CDR3. Germline CDR1 LGHNA, CDR2 YSLEER. The V end was cut by 3 bases, the J end by 4 bases, with 13 bases between. The CDR3 coding sequence is TGCGCCAGCAGCCAGGACAAGGAGGGTTACGAGCAGTACTTC. Its protein is CASSQDKEGYEQYF.

The rearrangement joins TRBV5-1 to TRBJ2-7, with 7 bases fitting TRBD2. The trim removed 0 bases at V and 6 bases at J, leaving 9 bases unmatched. This CDR3 is 15 amino acids long. The V gene's germline CDR1 is SGHRS and CDR2 YFSETQ. CDR3 sequence reads: CASSLAREVPREQYF. Here the CDR3 DNA reads TGCGCCAGCAGCTTGGCCCGGGAGGTACCTCGCGAGCAGTACTTC.

The CDR3 nucleotides are TGCAGTGCCCCGCGGTCGGCTGAAGCTTTCTTT. Translation gives CSAPRSAEAFF. The V gene is TRBV20-1, the J gene TRBJ1-1, with D uncertain. This CDR3 has 11 amino acids. Per germline, CDR1 DFQATT and CDR2 SNEGSKA (reference sequence). V gave up 6 bases and J gave up 6 bases, with 11 bases separating them.

Worth noting for this clone: Relative to the germline gene, one junction end is altered; a read error may explain this. The V and J genes are TRBV29-1 and TRBJ2-7; 8 bases match TRBD2. CDR3 length equals 13 residues. CDR1 and CDR2 (germline): SQVTM, ANQGSEA. The CDR3 region has the DNA TGCAGCGTTGGTAGCGGGATGTCCTCCGAGCAGTACTTC. It specifies CSVGSGMSSEQYF.

The chain is built from TRBV11-1 and TRBJ2-5; 7 bases map to TRBD2. The germline gives CDR1 SGHAT, CDR2 FQDESV (reference sequence). CDR3 size: 17 residues. Unmatched junction bases numbered 15, after V lost 2 bases and J lost 6 bases. The CDR3 is CASSLSPMAGERKTQYF. The CDR3 region has the DNA TGTGCCAGCAGCTTATCCCCTATGGCGGGAGAAAGAAAGACCCAGTACTTC.

The rearrangement uses TRBV6-1 and TRBJ1-1; no clear D gene. Trimming took off 5 bases at V and 6 bases at J, with 7 bases between the two ends. In germline, CDR1 is MNHNS, CDR2 SASEGT. This CDR3 contains 11 residues. CDR3 DNA sequence: TGTGCCAGCAGTATCAGTTCTGAAGCTTTCTTT. It yields the protein CASSISSEAFF.

The rearrangement uses TRBV5-4 and TRBJ2-7; TRBD2 aligns across 10 bases. V lost 4 bases and J lost 4; bases outside the gene matches: 5. The CDR3 spans 14 residues. Germline V gene lookup returns CDR1 SGHNT and CDR2 YYREEE (reference sequence). The chain's CDR3 is CASSPSSGSYEQYF. The CDR3 DNA sequence: TGTGCCAGCAGCCCATCTAGCGGGAGTTACGAGCAGTACTTC.